This is a list of T cell receptor beta chains from one sample in a study of blood T cell dynamics during melanoma immunotherapy. Clones were read by immunoSEQ multiplex PCR, and TCRdb kept only the in-frame ones, dropping some. The data contain 25,000 to 35,000 clones, approximately 80% of them singletons. The sample consisted of blood, taken from a patient treated with checkpoint blockade. The source of these receptors is a human donor with melanoma. The CDR3 runs from the conserved cysteine through the conserved F or W. Fields, in order: J gene, D gene, V gene, clone size, CDR3 DNA, CDR3 protein. D genes are given only for firm matches. Rows give clone size only sometimes, using once, few, many, or a class for an expanded clone.

>TRBJ1-5|TRBD1|TRBV7-6|.
TGTGCCAGCAGCCCAGGGGTCGGGGGGTTCGGGACAGGGAATCAGCCCCAGCATTTT
CASSPGVGGFGTGNQPQHF
>TRBJ1-4|.|TRBV5-1|.
TGCGCCAGCGCCCCCAGCACCAATGAAAAACTGTTTTTT
CASAPSTNEKLFF
>TRBJ2-5|TRBD1|TRBV2|.
TGTGCCAGCAGCCACCGACAGGGTCGAGAGTACTTC
CASSHRQGREYF
>TRBJ2-2|TRBD1|TRBV6-5|.
TGTGCCAGCAGTTACAGGACAGGGTCCGGGGAGCTGTTTTTT
CASSYRTGSGELFF
>TRBJ1-1|.|TRBV5-6|.
TGTGCCAGCAGCTTGGCCGACGACAGGAGGACTGAAGCTTTCTTT
CASSLADDRRTEAFF
>TRBJ1-2|TRBD1|TRBV20-1|.
TGCAGTGCACCGACAGGGGTCGGCTACACCTTC
CSAPTGVGYTF
>TRBJ1-2|.|TRBV9|.
TGTGCCAGCAGTTACAGAAACTATGGCTACACCTTC
CASSYRNYGYTF
>TRBJ2-7|TRBD2|TRBV2|.
TGTGCCAGCAGCCAGACTAGCGGGAGGACCTACGAGCAGTACTTC
CASSQTSGRTYEQYF
>TRBJ2-7|.|TRBV11-2|.
TGTGCCAGCAGCTTATACAGCTCAGGGGCCTACGAGCAGTACTTC
CASSLYSSGAYEQYF
>TRBJ2-1|.|TRBV2|.
TGTGCCAGCAGTGCCGGTCCCACGAGCTCCTACAATGAGCAGTTCTTC
CASSAGPTSSYNEQFF
>TRBJ2-3|.|TRBV5-1|.
TGCGCCAGCGGCCTTTGGGGGCGCACAGATACGCAGTATTTT
CASGLWGRTDTQYF
>TRBJ2-7|.|TRBV9|.
TGTGCCAGCAGCCCCTCCCCACTAGATTACGAGCAGTACTTC
CASSPSPLDYEQYF
>TRBJ2-3|TRBD2|TRBV2|.
TGTGCCAGCAGTGCAAAGGGACTAGCGGGAGATACGCAGTATTTT
CASSAKGLAGDTQYF
>TRBJ1-3|.|TRBV4-1|.
TGCGCCAGCAGTCCCACTACAGGGTCCGGAAACACCATATATTTT
CASSPTTGSGNTIYF
>TRBJ2-5|TRBD1|TRBV5-1|few
TGCGCCAGCAGCTCGTACGGGACAGACCAAGAGACCCAGTACTTC
CASSSYGTDQETQYF
>TRBJ2-7|.|TRBV4-3|.
TGCGCCAGCAGCCACGACCACGCCTACGAGCAGTACTTC
CASSHDHAYEQYF
>TRBJ2-5|TRBD1|TRBV9|once
TGTGCCAGCAGCGTAGGGACAGGGTCAGAGACCCAGTACTTC
CASSVGTGSETQYF
>TRBJ2-1|.|TRBV27|.
TGTGCCAGCAGTTTATCAGGGAGCTCCTACAATGAGCAGTTCTTC
CASSLSGSSYNEQFF
>TRBJ1-1|.|TRBV7-2|.
TGTGCCAGCAGCCAATACATGAACACTGAAGCTTTCTTT
CASSQYMNTEAFF
>TRBJ2-1|TRBD2|TRBV5-6|.
TGTGCCAGCAGCTTGGCCAGTGGGAGGGGCTCCTACAATGAGCAGTTCTTC
CASSLASGRGSYNEQFF
>TRBJ2-1|TRBD2|TRBV10-2|.
TGCGCCAGCAGGGTGACTAGCGGAGATTACAATGAGCAGTTCTTC
CASRVTSGDYNEQFF
>TRBJ2-7|.|TRBV7-2|.
TGTGCCAGCAGCTTAGAACCAGGAACGGGCGAGCAGTACTTC
CASSLEPGTGEQYF
>TRBJ2-5|.|TRBV5-1|once
TGCGCCAGCAGCTTGGGCAGTCAAGAGACCCAGTACTTC
CASSLGSQETQYF
>TRBJ1-1|.|TRBV5-1|.
TGCGCCAGCAGCTTGGACATTAACACTGAAGCTTTCTTT
CASSLDINTEAFF
>TRBJ2-5|.|TRBV28|.
TGTGCCAGCAGCCCCACTAGAGAGACCCAGTACTTC
CASSPTRETQYF
>TRBJ1-1|TRBD1|TRBV4-1|once
TGCGCCAGCAGCCAATATACGGACAGGGCTAACACTGAAGCTTTCTTT
CASSQYTDRANTEAFF
>TRBJ1-1|.|TRBV27|.
TGTGCCAGCAGTTTAAGCGGTGTCGGCACTGAAGCTTTCTTT
CASSLSGVGTEAFF
>TRBJ2-7|TRBD2|TRBV27|few
TGTGCCAGCAGCGTGGGGGGACTAGCGGGGACCTACGAGCAGTACTTC
CASSVGGLAGTYEQYF
>TRBJ1-2|TRBD1|TRBV6-5|.
TGTGCCAGCAGATGGAGGGGGCTAGATGGCTACACCTTC
CASRWRGLDGYTF
>TRBJ2-5|TRBD2|TRBV28|medium-sized
TGTGCCAGCAGTTCCGGGATCCGGGGGGTCCCGGAGACCCAGTACTTC
CASSSGIRGVPETQYF
>TRBJ2-5|TRBD1|TRBV4-1|.
TGCGCCAGCAGCCAAGATGAGGACAGGGTGTCGGAGTACTTC
CASSQDEDRVSEYF
>TRBJ2-7|.|TRBV6-5|once
TGTGCCAGCAGACGGGGACCCGACCCTTACGAGCAGTACTTC
CASRRGPDPYEQYF
>TRBJ2-4|.|TRBV2|.
TGTGCCAGCAGTAGCCGAGAGGGTTTTAACATTCAGTACTTC
CASSSREGFNIQYF
>TRBJ1-5|TRBD1|TRBV5-8|.
TGTGCCAGCAGCTTGGGACAGGGAGGACAGCCCCAGCATTTT
CASSLGQGGQPQHF
>TRBJ2-1|TRBD2|TRBV9|.
TGTGCCAGCAGCGTAGCAAACGCGCGGGAGCGTACTGAGCAGTTCTTC
CASSVANARERTEQFF
>TRBJ2-5|.|TRBV7-2|.
TGTGCCAGCAGCCCCCAACGGGGCAGCCAAGAGACCCAGTACTTC
CASSPQRGSQETQYF
>TRBJ1-1|.|TRBV27|.
TGTGCCAGCAGTTGGCGGGGAGCGAGCACTGAAGCTTTCTTT
CASSWRGASTEAFF
>TRBJ2-7|.|TRBV15|.
TGTGCCACCAGCAGAGAGGGGGAGTCCATCGAGCAGTACTTC
CATSREGESIEQYF
>TRBJ1-2|.|TRBV4-1|few
TGCGCCAGCAGCCAAGCCCCTGCGGAGGGGGGCTATGGCTACACCTTC
CASSQAPAEGGYGYTF
>TRBJ1-6|.|TRBV14|.
TGTGCCAGCAGCCAAACAGCCTTTTCACCCCTCCACTTT
CASSQTAFSPLHF
>TRBJ2-7|TRBD2|TRBV28|.
TGTGCCAGCCTCACTAAGCGGGAGAGCTACGAGCAGTACTTC
CASLTKRESYEQYF
>TRBJ1-2|.|TRBV7-8|.
TGTGCCAGCAGCCAAGATAGCACAAGCCCTTATGGCTACACCTTC
CASSQDSTSPYGYTF
>TRBJ2-1|TRBD2|TRBV4-1|.
TGCGCCAGCAGCCAGGTGACTAGCGGGGGGCCCTACAATGAGCAGTTCTTC
CASSQVTSGGPYNEQFF
>TRBJ1-1|.|TRBV9|.
TGTGCCAGCAGCGCACTTAATTCGCAGGAAGCTTTCTTT
CASSALNSQEAFF
>TRBJ2-7|.|TRBV14|.
TGTGCCAGCAGCCCTCTGTTAGGGTACGAGCAGTACTTC
CASSPLLGYEQYF
>TRBJ2-7|.|TRBV4-3|.
TGCGCCAGCAGCCAAGATGGAGGGTACGAGCAGTACTTC
CASSQDGGYEQYF
>TRBJ2-2|.|TRBV27|once
TGTGCCAGCAGTTGGGGGAGAGGCACCGGGGAGCTGTTTTTT
CASSWGRGTGELFF
>TRBJ1-2|.|TRBV6-5|.
TGTGCCAGCAGTGGACAGCTTAACTATGGCTACACCTTC
CASSGQLNYGYTF